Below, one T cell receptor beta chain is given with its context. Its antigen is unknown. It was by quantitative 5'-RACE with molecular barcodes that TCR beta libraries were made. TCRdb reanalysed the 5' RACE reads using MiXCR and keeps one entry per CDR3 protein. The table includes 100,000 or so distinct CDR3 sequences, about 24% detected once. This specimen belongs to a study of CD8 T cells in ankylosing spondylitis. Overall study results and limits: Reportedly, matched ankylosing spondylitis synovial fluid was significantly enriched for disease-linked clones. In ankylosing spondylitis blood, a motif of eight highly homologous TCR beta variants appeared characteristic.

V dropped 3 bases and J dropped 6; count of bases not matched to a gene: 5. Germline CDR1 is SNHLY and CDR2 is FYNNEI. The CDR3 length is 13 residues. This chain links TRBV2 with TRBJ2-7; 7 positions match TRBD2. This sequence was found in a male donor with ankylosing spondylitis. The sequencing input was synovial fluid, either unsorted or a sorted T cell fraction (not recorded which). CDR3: CASSDQRDGEQYV. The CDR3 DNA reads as TGTGCCAGCAGTGACCAGCGGGATGGCGAGCAGTACGTC.